These 27 T cell receptor beta chains were sequenced from one sample in a study of OX40 agonist ivuxolimab in advanced cancers. Sequenced by immunoSEQ multiplex PCR; TCRdb stores in-frame clones only, minus some. The data contain about 48,000 clones, less than 85% of them singletons. The sample in question was CD4+ or CD8+ T cells sorted from blood, obtained in a trial of the OX40 agonist ivuxolimab. The receptors originated from an adult with an advanced solid tumor such as melanoma, head and neck, liver or kidney cancer.

This sequence joins TRBV9 and TRBJ1-2, with D uncertain. The V end was cut by 4 bases, the J end by 2 bases, with 12 bases between. The germline V gene encodes CDR1 SGDLS and CDR2 YYNGEE. The CDR3 consists of 14 residues. As DNA, the CDR3 is TGTGCCAGCAGCCTGGGCCAGGCGAACTATGGCTACACCTTC. Encoded protein: CASSLGQANYGYTF.

The chain recombines TRBV5-1 with TRBJ2-5; no firm D call. Trimming left V 0 bases short and J 2 bases short, with 14 bases between. The CDR3 has 16 amino acids. Germline-derived CDR1 and CDR2 are SGHRS and YFSETQ. CDR3 amino acids: CASSLGSRVSQETQYF. The CDR3 DNA sequence: TGCGCCAGCAGCTTGGGCTCGCGAGTGTCGCAAGAGACCCAGTACTTC.

This clone came up a few times. The J gene is TRBJ1-5, the V gene TRBV19; D call uncertain. The CDR3 is made up of 14 amino acids. With 8 bases removed from V and 0 bases from J, the gap between germline ends came to 11 bases. CDR1 is LNHDA, CDR2 SQIVND, per germline (reference sequence). CDR3 sequence: CASSGPYSNQPQHF. The CDR3 coding sequence is TGTGCCAGTTCAGGACCTTATAGCAATCAGCCCCAGCATTTT.

This chain links TRBV6-1 with TRBJ2-1; TRBD2 matches at 9 bases. CDR1 and CDR2 from the germline V gene are MNHNS and SASEGT. The CDR3 has 15 residues. V lost 6 bases, J lost 4 bases, and 7 bases stayed unmatched. CDR3 protein: CASSPTAGGYNEQFF. CDR3 nucleotides: TGTGCCAGCAGCCCGACAGCGGGGGGTTACAATGAGCAGTTCTTC.

This clone appeared a single time. The genes are TRBV28 and TRBJ2-7, with 8 bases fitting TRBD1. From germline, CDR1 is MDHEN and CDR2 SYDVKM. The CDR3 extends over 13 amino acids. J was trimmed by 6 bases and V by 3 bases; bases with no gene match: 4. The CDR3 sequence is CASSLDRVAEQYF. For the CDR3, the DNA is TGTGCCAGCAGTTTGGACAGGGTTGCCGAGCAGTACTTC.

In this sample, this clone turned up a few times. The chain uses TRBV9 and TRBJ1-6, with D unresolved. This CDR3 has 12 residues. V dropped 2 bases and J dropped 6 bases, with 3 bases sitting between them. Germline CDR1 SGDLS, CDR2 YYNGEE. The CDR3 coding sequence is TGTGCCAGCAGCGTTAGTAATTCACCCCTCCACTTT. Translated, it gives CASSVSNSPLHF.

The chain combines TRBV7-3 with TRBJ2-7; 11 positions agree with TRBD2. This CDR3 region has 13 residues. Germline V CDR1 and CDR2: SGHTA, FQGTGA. Trimming took 5 bases from V and 6 from J; bases not matched to a gene: 3. CDR3 amino acids: CASSSGTSGEQYF. The DNA for the CDR3 is TGTGCCAGCAGCAGCGGGACTAGCGGCGAGCAGTACTTC.

The V and J genes are TRBV30 and TRBJ2-3, with D perhaps TRBD1 (7 bases). The V end was cut by 0 bases, the J end by 4 bases, with 11 bases between. Germline lookup yields CDR1 GTSNPN and CDR2 SVGIG (reference sequence). The CDR3 runs 14 residues. CDR3 protein: CAWSVARGADTQYF. The CDR3 nucleotides read TGTGCCTGGAGTGTCGCCAGGGGGGCAGATACGCAGTATTTT.

V gene TRBV18 combines with J gene TRBJ2-1, with D possibly matching TRBD2 (6 bases). CDR1 is KGHSH, CDR2 LQKENI, per germline. CDR3 size: 15 residues. The ends were cut back, 3 bases at V and 0 bases at J, with 9 bases in the middle. Written as DNA, the CDR3 is TGTGCCAGCTCACCGCGGGGCGACTCCTACAATGAGCAGTTCTTC. Translated: CASSPRGDSYNEQFF. The entire variable domain, with the rest obtained from reference TRBV18 and TRBJ2-1, is as follows: NAGVMQNPRHLVRRRGQEARLRCSPMKGHSHVYWYRQLPEEGLKFMVYLQKENIIDESGMPKERFSAEFPKEGPSILRIQQVVRGDSAAYFCASSPRGDSYNEQFFGPGTRLTVL.

The chain joins TRBV27 to TRBJ1-5; D is unresolved. Trimming took off 5 bases at V and 9 bases at J, with 11 bases between the two ends. The CDR3 sequence is 12 residues long. Germline V gene sequence: CDR1 MNHEY, CDR2 SMNVEV (reference sequence). Written as DNA, the CDR3 is TGTGCCAGCAGTAATTTGAAGGGGCCCCAGCATTTT. It encodes CASSNLKGPQHF.

V and J are TRBV6-1 and TRBJ2-5, with 9 bases identical to TRBD2. CDR3 size: 15 residues. Losses at the gene ends were 6 bases for V and 6 bases for J; bases not matched to a gene: 11. Germline V gene lookup returns CDR1 MNHNS and CDR2 SASEGT. The CDR3 is CASRTLAGNGKTQYF. DNA of the CDR3: TGTGCCAGCAGGACTCTAGCGGGAAACGGGAAGACCCAGTACTTC.

This chain's CDR3 is CASRGGAAELFF. DNA for the CDR3: TGTGCCAGCAGAGGGGGAGCGGCCGAACTGTTTTTT. The chain recombines TRBV7-9 with TRBJ1-4; D perhaps matches TRBD1 (6 bases). Germline V lookup: CDR1 SEHNR, CDR2 FQNEAQ (reference sequence). Trimming left V 6 bases short and J 12 bases short, with 14 bases between. The CDR3 covers 12 residues. The full variable domain, in which reference TRBV7-9 and TRBJ1-4 provide the parts outside the CDR3, is DTGVSQNPRHKITKRGQNVTFRCDPISEHNRLYWYRQTLGQGPEFLTYFQNEAQLEKSRLLSDRFSAERPKGSFSTLEIQRTEQGDSAMYLCASRGGAAELFFGSGTQLSVL.

V usage is TRBV5-4 and J usage is TRBJ2-3; D unresolved. Looked up from germline, CDR1 is SGHNT and CDR2 is YYREEE (reference sequence). Trimming took 4 bases from V and 1 from J, leaving 13 bases between them. This CDR3 spans 15 amino acids. The CDR3 here is CASSLTWSRTDTQYF. CDR3 bases: TGTGCCAGCAGCCTGACTTGGTCCCGCACAGATACGCAGTATTTT.

The chain couples TRBV27 to TRBJ1-4; 10 positions agree with TRBD1. V gave up 6 bases and J gave up 7 bases; unmatched junction bases: 5. This CDR3 comprises 14 residues. Germline lookup yields CDR1 MNHEY and CDR2 SMNVEV (reference sequence). The CDR3 DNA is TGTGCCAGCAGCCCGGGACAGGGGACTGAAAAACTGTTTTTT. Residues: CASSPGQGTEKLFF.

The table lists this clone with a count of one. CDR3 bases: TGTGCCAGCAGCTTAGATCGGATAAACGCCCAGCATTTT. This gives the protein CASSLDRINAQHF. The chain has TRBV7-2 and TRBJ1-5; D gene ambiguous. Deletions cut 1 base from V and 11 bases from J, with 12 bases between. This CDR3 region has 13 residues. Per the germline V gene, CDR1 is SGHTA and CDR2 is FQGNSA. Complete variable domain (other parts from reference TRBV7-2 and TRBJ1-5): GAGVSQSPSNKVTEKGKDVELRCDPISGHTALYWYRQSLGQGLEFLIYFQGNSAPDKSGLPSDRFSAERTGGSVSTLTIQRTQQEDSAVYLCASSLDRINAQHFGDGTRLSIL.

The chain combines TRBV30 with TRBJ2-2, with a tentative D call TRBD2 (6 bases). Germline values: CDR1 GTSNPN, CDR2 SVGIG (reference sequence). Trimming cost V 4 bases and J 5 bases, with 11 bases left between them. The CDR3 spans 13 residues. The CDR3 DNA reads as TGTGCCTGGACGACTAGTTTTACCGGGGAGCTGTTTTTT. Residues: CAWTTSFTGELFF.

V and J are TRBV5-1 and TRBJ2-3; D not resolved. Germline CDR1 is SGHRS and CDR2 is YFSETQ. The CDR3 runs to 15 residues. The V gene lost 4 bases and the J gene lost 0 bases, with 12 bases spanning the gap. The CDR3 DNA sequence: TGCGCCAGCAGCGCAGCTACTGACAGCACAGATACGCAGTATTTT. This translates into CASSAATDSTDTQYF. The full variable domain, in which reference TRBV5-1 and TRBJ2-3 provide the parts outside the CDR3, is KAGVTQTPRYLIKTRGQQVTLSCSPISGHRSVSWYQQTPGQGLQFLFEYFSETQRNKGNFPGRFSGRQFSNSRSEMNVSTLELGDSALYLCASSAATDSTDTQYFGPGTRLTVL.

The rearrangement links TRBV4-3 to TRBJ1-3; D not resolved. Trimming removed 1 base from V and 1 base from J, with 5 bases in between. Germline CDR1 and CDR2: LGHNA and YSLEER. This CDR3 region has 14 residues. DNA for the CDR3: TGCGCCAGCAGCCAAGTTGGATCTGGAAACACCATATATTTT. As protein: CASSQVGSGNTIYF.

The chain joins TRBV6-5 to TRBJ2-2; 8 bases are shared with TRBD1. This CDR3 comprises 15 residues. V lost 1 base, J lost 7 bases, and 5 bases stayed unmatched. Germline values: CDR1 MNHEY, CDR2 SVGAGI. The chain's CDR3 is CASSYFQGAGGELFF. The CDR3 DNA reads TGTGCCAGCAGTTACTTCCAGGGGGCGGGCGGGGAGCTGTTTTTT.

The chain's CDR3 is CASSWERRFEETQYF. For the CDR3, the DNA is TGTGCCAGCAGCTGGGAACGGCGGTTCGAAGAGACCCAGTACTTC. The genes are TRBV11-2 and TRBJ2-5, with D hard to call. The V and J ends lost 4 bases and 3 bases respectively, with 15 bases between them. This CDR3 region has 15 residues. Germline V lookup: CDR1 SGHAT, CDR2 FQNNGV.

V gene TRBV18 combines with J gene TRBJ1-1, with 7 bases matching TRBD1. The CDR3 spans 17 residues. Trimming removed 1 base from V and 2 bases from J; junction bases left unmatched: 10. Germline V gene data show CDR1 as KGHSH and CDR2 as LQKENI. CDR3 DNA: TGTGCCAGCTCACCACTGGACAGGTTAAATTCAAACACTGAAGCTTTCTTT. Residues: CASSPLDRLNSNTEAFF.

The chain has TRBV7-9 and TRBJ1-4; D is uncertain. Germline lookup yields CDR1 SEHNR and CDR2 FQNEAQ (reference sequence). Trimming pared 5 bases from V and 0 bases from J, leaving 7 bases between. This CDR3 is built from 14 residues. The DNA of the CDR3 is TGTGCCAGCAGCCCCACAGCAACTAATGAAAAACTGTTTTTT. Encoded protein: CASSPTATNEKLFF. Looking up the rest from reference TRBV7-9 and TRBJ1-4 gives the full variable domain: DTGVSQNPRHKITKRGQNVTFRCDPISEHNRLYWYRQTLGQGPEFLTYFQNEAQLEKSRLLSDRFSAERPKGSFSTLEIQRTEQGDSAMYLCASSPTATNEKLFFGSGTQLSVL.

This sequence joins TRBV10-3 and TRBJ2-7; 9 bases are shared with TRBD1. Germline assignment: CDR1 ENHRY and CDR2 SYGVKD. V lost 4 bases to trimming and J lost 2 bases; unmatched junction nucleotides: 9. The CDR3 length is 16 residues. The CDR3 DNA follows: TGTGCCATCAGTGCCCCACAGGGGGCCTTCCCCTACGAGCAGTACTTC. This encodes CAISAPQGAFPYEQYF.

The genes are TRBV19 and TRBJ2-7, with D perhaps being TRBD1 or TRBD2 (5 bases each). Trimming pared 3 bases from V and 12 bases from J, leaving 15 bases between. CDR1 and CDR2 (germline): LNHDA, SQIVND (reference sequence). The CDR3 is 12 amino acids. In nucleotides, the CDR3 is TGTGCCAGTAGTATTACTGACGGGACGGTGTACTTC. Amino acid sequence: CASSITDGTVYF.

The chain links TRBV4-1 to TRBJ2-2; no definite D call. V was trimmed by 3 bases and J by 7 bases, leaving 9 bases between them. The CDR3 contains 13 residues. Germline V gene data show CDR1 as MGHRA and CDR2 as YSYEKL. CDR3 loop: CASSHPLGGELFF. The CDR3 DNA follows: TGCGCCAGCAGCCACCCCTTGGGCGGGGAGCTGTTTTTT.

The chain has TRBV7-8 and TRBJ2-3; possible D gene TRBD1, 6 bases. The CDR3 consists of 14 residues. Per germline, CDR1 SGHVS and CDR2 FQNEAQ. With 1 base removed from V and 7 bases from J, the gap between germline ends came to 12 bases. CDR3 in DNA: TGTGCCAGCAGCTTAGACGGGACAAGACATACGCAGTATTTT. Encoded protein: CASSLDGTRHTQYF.

The V call is TRBV2, the J call TRBJ2-3; D may be TRBD2 (5 bases). Germline values: CDR1 SNHLY, CDR2 FYNNEI. V dropped 5 bases and J dropped 0 bases, with 12 bases sitting between them. CDR3 length: 15 residues. The CDR3 DNA reads as TGTGCCAGCAGTCCCGGGGATGCTAGCACAGATACGCAGTATTTT. This sequence encodes CASSPGDASTDTQYF.